The 27 T cell receptor beta chains given below trace back to one sample, sequenced in a study of Ad26.COV2.S vaccination and SARS-CoV-2 variants. Assay used: immunoSEQ multiplex PCR; TCRdb lists only in-frame clones, some missing. The sample includes over 450,000 clones, roughly nine tenths of them seen just once. Treatment here: about 20 received Ad26.COV2.S at low or high dose, single or two shots; about 5 received placebo; per-sample allocation not given. All samples were drawn on day 63, counting from the first vaccine or placebo injection. The sample here was peripheral blood, taken in a trial of Ad26.COV2.S vaccine versus placebo. The origin of the receptors is a person between 18 and 59 years old who received the Ad26.COV2.S COVID-19 vaccine or a placebo.

The rearrangement links TRBV2 to TRBJ1-1; TRBD1 agrees at 8 bases. Trimming removed 5 bases from V and 5 bases from J; junction bases left unmatched: 7. CDR3 length: 14 residues. The V gene's germline CDR1 is SNHLY and CDR2 FYNNEI. The CDR3 region is CASSTTGGWTEAFF. The CDR3 nucleotides are TGTGCCAGCAGTACAACAGGGGGGTGGACTGAAGCTTTCTTT.

V and J are TRBV20-1 and TRBJ2-2; 7 nucleotides agree with TRBD2. Germline loops: CDR1 DFQATT, CDR2 SNEGSKA (reference sequence). The CDR3 consists of 15 residues. V shed 3 bases, J shed 5 bases, and the junction held 9 bases outside the gene matches. For the CDR3, the DNA is TGCAGTGCTAGTCGGGCGGGAGAGTGGACCGGGGAGCTGTTTTTT. Protein product: CSASRAGEWTGELFF.

The rearrangement links TRBV7-9 to TRBJ2-3, with 7 bases lining up with TRBD1. The CDR3 covers 14 residues. V lost 7 bases and J lost 0; bases outside the gene matches: 4. In germline, CDR1 is SEHNR, CDR2 FQNEAQ (reference sequence). CDR3 nucleotide sequence: TGTGCCAGCAAGCAGGGACAGAGCACAGATACGCAGTATTTT. Protein: CASKQGQSTDTQYF.

J is TRBJ2-7 and V is TRBV6-1, with TRBD1 as a possible D gene (7 bases). CDR1 and CDR2 from the germline V gene are MNHNS and SASEGT. CDR3 length: 16 residues. Trimming cost V 4 bases and J 2 bases, with 18 bases left between them. The chain's CDR3 is CASSVGGGSFPYEQYF. The CDR3, as DNA: TGTGCCAGCAGTGTCGGAGGGGGCTCCTTCCCCTACGAGCAGTACTTC.

This chain uses TRBV19 with TRBJ1-6; 7 positions agree with TRBD1. J was trimmed by 13 bases and V by 4 bases; bases with no gene match: 10. The germline CDR1 and CDR2 sequences are LNHDA and SQIVND (reference sequence). There are 14 residues in the CDR3. CDR3 loop: CASSTSGTAVPLHF. CDR3 DNA sequence: TGTGCCAGTAGTACCTCCGGGACAGCCGTCCCCCTCCACTTT.

This clone showed up just a few times. The chain recombines TRBV18 with TRBJ1-5, with TRBD1 identical over 8 bases. The CDR3 runs to 16 residues. The ends lost 1 base at V and 6 bases at J; junction bases unmatched: 8. Per germline, CDR1 KGHSH and CDR2 LQKENI. This chain's CDR3 is CASSPRDRGGRQPQHF. In DNA, the CDR3 is TGTGCCAGCTCACCACGCGACAGGGGAGGTCGTCAGCCCCAGCATTTT.

This sequence joins TRBV12-3 or TRBV12-4 and TRBJ1-1; D is undetermined. The germline V and J ends were trimmed by 6 bases and 4 bases, with 9 bases remaining between them. This CDR3 is 12 amino acids long. The CDR3 nucleotides read TGTGCCAGCAGCCCCCGAGGCACTGAAGCTTTCTTT. It codes for CASSPRGTEAFF.

The V call is TRBV28, the J call TRBJ1-1; the D is unclear. This CDR3 has 12 residues. Germline V gene sequence: CDR1 MDHEN, CDR2 SYDVKM. V lost 4 bases to trimming and J lost 10 bases, with 13 bases between them. The CDR3 sequence is CASSSPGGRAFF. The DNA of the CDR3 is TGTGCCAGCAGTTCCCCGGGAGGGAGAGCTTTCTTT.

This CDR3 is CASSPLPGGSYNEQFF. The CDR3 DNA is TGTGCCAGCTCCCCCCTCCCCGGGGGCAGCTACAATGAGCAGTTCTTC. The rearrangement uses TRBV18 and TRBJ2-1; either TRBD1 or TRBD2 may supply D (6 bases each). Trimming left V 6 bases short and J 3 bases short, with 18 bases between. The CDR3 totals 16 residues. Germline lookup yields CDR1 KGHSH and CDR2 LQKENI.

J is TRBJ2-1 and V is TRBV7-3, with D maybe TRBD1 (6 bases). The V gene's germline CDR1 is SGHTA and CDR2 FQGTGA. V was trimmed by 5 bases and J by 0 bases, leaving 14 bases between them. This CDR3 region has 16 residues. Written as DNA, the CDR3 is TGTGCCAGCAGCCCCGACAGGATAAGCTCCTACAATGAGCAGTTCTTC. It is translated as CASSPDRISSYNEQFF.

The CDR3 sequence is CASMTGPTGELFF. For the CDR3, the DNA is TGTGCCAGTATGACAGGGCCAACCGGGGAGCTGTTTTTT. The chain employs TRBV19 and TRBJ2-2, with 7 bases matching TRBD1. Per germline, CDR1 LNHDA and CDR2 SQIVND (reference sequence). The trim removed 7 bases at V and 5 bases at J, leaving 4 bases unmatched. The CDR3 has 13 amino acids.

With regard to this clone: The same CDR3 also results from other DNA sequences found in this sample. This rearrangement joins TRBV2 to TRBJ1-1; tentatively, D is TRBD1 (5 bases). This CDR3 is built from 10 residues. The V and J ends lost 8 bases and 5 bases respectively, with 6 bases between them. Germline CDR1 is SNHLY and CDR2 is FYNNEI. CDR3 bases: TGTGCCAGCCGGGGGACTGAAGCTTTCTTT. Translated: CASRGTEAFF.

DNA of the CDR3: TGCGCCAGCAGCCTCCTGGCCCAGGAAACGGTCGAGCAGTACTTC. Residues: CASSLLAQETVEQYF. The V call is TRBV4-1, the J call TRBJ2-7; D is uncertain. The germline V gene encodes CDR1 MGHRA and CDR2 YSYEKL. The CDR3 extends over 15 amino acids. Trimming stripped 4 bases from V and 6 bases from J, with 19 bases between.

The genes are TRBV18 and TRBJ1-2; D perhaps matches TRBD1 (6 bases). Trimming left V 0 bases short and J 8 bases short, with 25 bases between. The CDR3 spans 18 residues. The germline V gene encodes CDR1 KGHSH and CDR2 LQKENI. The CDR3 nucleotides read TGTGCCAGCTCACCACCGAGGGGTCAGGGGCCTAGCGGCGGGGGCTACACCTTC. As protein: CASSPPRGQGPSGGGYTF.

V usage is TRBV6-6 and J usage is TRBJ2-7; TRBD1 matches 7 bases. The V gene end was trimmed by 4 bases and the J gene end by 2 bases; junction bases not matched to a gene: 2. Germline CDR1 and CDR2: MNHNY and SVGAGI (reference sequence). This CDR3 has 13 residues. The DNA for the CDR3 is TGTGCCAGCAGTTGGGACAGAACCTACGAGCAGTACTTC. This gives the protein CASSWDRTYEQYF.

The genes are TRBV4-1 and TRBJ2-5, with unresolved D. V lost 6 bases to trimming and J lost 5 bases, with 16 bases between them. Germline CDR1 MGHRA, CDR2 YSYEKL. CDR3 length equals 14 residues. CDR3 sequence reads: CASSRSPVEETQYF. The CDR3 DNA follows: TGCGCCAGCAGTAGATCACCTGTGGAGGAGACCCAGTACTTC.

The rearrangement uses TRBV5-5 and TRBJ1-4; D possibly corresponds to TRBD1 (5 bases). V was shortened by 5 bases and J by 8 bases, with 16 bases between the two germline ends. The CDR3 is made up of 14 amino acids. Germline assignment: CDR1 SGHKS and CDR2 YYEKEE (reference sequence). The CDR3 bases are TGTGCCAGCAGTATGATGGGGGAATGGGAAAAACTGTTTTTT. Translation gives CASSMMGEWEKLFF.

The gene calls are TRBV7-6 and TRBJ2-7; D gene uncertain. Trimming took off 5 bases at V and 0 bases at J, with 11 bases between the two ends. The CDR3 runs to 14 residues. The germline V gene encodes CDR1 SGHVS and CDR2 FNYEAQ. The CDR3 region has the DNA TGTGCCAGCAGCATTAACCCTAGCTCCTACGAGCAGTACTTC. Amino acid sequence: CASSINPSSYEQYF.

The rearrangement uses TRBV27 and TRBJ2-1; no definite D call. V was cut by 5 bases and J by 6 bases, with 8 bases left in between. This CDR3 has 12 residues. From germline, CDR1 is MNHEY and CDR2 SMNVEV (reference sequence). The CDR3 spells CASSPNFNEQFF. The DNA for the CDR3 is TGTGCCAGCAGTCCAAACTTCAATGAGCAGTTCTTC.

This clone has just one count. The chain couples TRBV5-6 to TRBJ1-2; 8 bases are shared with TRBD1. J gave up 12 bases and V 4 bases, and 11 bases lay outside the gene matches. The CDR3 runs 13 residues. The germline gives CDR1 SGHDT, CDR2 YYEEEE. The CDR3 here is CASSPTDREDDTF. In DNA, the CDR3 is TGTGCCAGCAGCCCCACGGACAGGGAAGACGACACCTTC.

The J gene is TRBJ2-1, the V gene TRBV28; a possible D gene is TRBD2 (6 bases). This CDR3 has 17 residues. Trimming shortened V by 7 bases and J by 0 bases, and 19 bases separated the two germline ends. Germline V CDR1 and CDR2: MDHEN, SYDVKM. The CDR3 bases are TGTGCCAGCACGGGGGTGGTTCAGTCGAGCTCCTACAATGAGCAGTTCTTC. Protein product: CASTGVVQSSSYNEQFF.

The V call is TRBV6-6, the J call TRBJ2-4; D unresolved. Germline assignment: CDR1 MNHNY and CDR2 SVGAGI (reference sequence). There are 14 residues in the CDR3. The V end was cut by 6 bases, the J end by 0 bases, with 9 bases between. In nucleotides, the CDR3 is TGTGCCAGCAGACCTACTCTAGCCAAAAACATTCAGTACTTC. The encoded protein is CASRPTLAKNIQYF.

This clone appeared a single time. V and J are TRBV6-4 and TRBJ1-4, with TRBD1 matching 10 bases. Germline CDR1 is MRHNA and CDR2 is SNTAGT. Trimming took 0 bases from V and 0 from J; bases not matched to a gene: 16. This CDR3 comprises 22 residues. CDR3 DNA sequence: TGTGCCAGCAGTGACTCGATCGTATCAGGACAGGGGGTGGGGGCAACTAATGAAAAACTGTTTTTT. Translation: CASSDSIVSGQGVGATNEKLFF.

The chain combines TRBV5-4 with TRBJ1-2; no reliable D call. The CDR3 has 13 residues. Trimming shortened V by 4 bases and J by 6 bases, and 13 bases separated the two germline ends. Per the germline V gene, CDR1 is SGHNT and CDR2 is YYREEE (reference sequence). The CDR3 sequence: CASSRNERNGYTF. In DNA, the CDR3 is TGTGCCAGCAGCCGTAACGAAAGGAATGGCTACACCTTC.

The chain combines TRBV23-1 with TRBJ2-5, with no clear D. Being an ORF, TRBV23-1 has a function that is uncertain. The CDR3 covers 14 residues. The germline V and J ends were trimmed by 0 bases and 2 bases, with 7 bases remaining between them. The CDR3 coding sequence is TGCGCCAGCAGTCAATCTCTGGGGCAAGAGACCCAGTACTTC. This translates into CASSQSLGQETQYF.

The rearrangement links TRBV5-1 to TRBJ2-7; D is ambiguous. Trimming left V 1 base short and J 4 bases short, with 3 bases between. The CDR3 sequence is 11 residues long. CDR1 is SGHRS and CDR2 is YFSETQ in the germline V gene. As DNA, the CDR3 is TGCGCCAGCAGCTTGATTTACGAGCAGTACTTC. It specifies CASSLIYEQYF.

J is TRBJ1-4 and V is TRBV5-1; TRBD1 matches 8 bases. V was pared by 4 bases and J by 5 bases, with 4 bases of the junction left unmatched. The CDR3 is made up of 14 amino acids. Per germline, CDR1 SGHRS and CDR2 YFSETQ. CDR3 nucleotide sequence: TGCGCCAGCAGCCAGGGACAGGAAAATGAAAAACTGTTTTTT. It yields the protein CASSQGQENEKLFF.